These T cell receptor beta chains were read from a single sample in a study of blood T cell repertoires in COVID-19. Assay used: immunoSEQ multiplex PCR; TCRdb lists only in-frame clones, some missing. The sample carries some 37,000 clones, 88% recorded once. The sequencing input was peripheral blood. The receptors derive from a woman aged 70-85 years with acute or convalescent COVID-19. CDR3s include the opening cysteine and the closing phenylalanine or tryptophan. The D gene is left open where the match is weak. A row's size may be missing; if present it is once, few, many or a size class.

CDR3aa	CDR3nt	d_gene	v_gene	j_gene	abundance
CSASPGTGTDGYGYTF	TGCAGTGCTAGTCCCGGGACAGGGACGGATGGATATGGCTACACCTTC	TRBD1	TRBV20-1	TRBJ1-2	NA
CASSLGAGTEAFF	TGTGCCAGCAGTTTAGGCGCGGGTACTGAAGCTTTCTTT	NA	TRBV12-3/TRBV12-4	TRBJ1-1	NA
CASSSLQGEASYNEQFF	TGTGCCAGCAGCTCTCTCCAGGGGGAGGCATCCTACAATGAGCAGTTCTTC	NA	TRBV5-4	TRBJ2-1	NA
CASSLVGANTGELFF	TGTGCCAGCAGCTTGGTGGGAGCCAACACCGGGGAGCTGTTTTTT	NA	TRBV7-6	TRBJ2-2	NA
CASPGQGNTDTQYF	TGTGCCAGCCCGGGACAGGGGAATACAGATACGCAGTATTTT	TRBD1	TRBV2	TRBJ2-3	NA
CASSETSSLETQYF	TGTGCCAGCAGCGAAACTAGCTCTCTCGAGACCCAGTACTTC	NA	TRBV13	TRBJ2-5	NA
CASSPGTSGSADTQYF	TGTGCCAGCAGCCCCGGGACTAGCGGGAGTGCAGATACGCAGTATTTT	TRBD2	TRBV7-8	TRBJ2-3	NA
CSARQFYNEQFF	TGCAGCGCAAGACAGTTTTACAATGAGCAGTTCTTC	NA	TRBV29-1	TRBJ2-1	NA
CASSVQGLSTGELFF	TGTGCCAGCAGCGTACAGGGGTTAAGCACCGGGGAGCTGTTTTTT	NA	TRBV9	TRBJ2-2	once
CATSRDRYSNQPQHF	TGTGCCACCAGCAGAGACAGGTATAGCAATCAGCCCCAGCATTTT	NA	TRBV15	TRBJ1-5	NA
CAWSVTSGPGELFF	TGTGCCTGGAGTGTAACTAGCGGTCCCGGGGAGCTGTTTTTT	TRBD2	TRBV30	TRBJ2-2	NA
CASSSGQGDQPQHF	TGCGCCAGCAGCTCTGGACAGGGTGATCAGCCCCAGCATTTT	TRBD1	TRBV5-1	TRBJ1-5	NA
CASSSTSGREGEQFF	TGTGCCAGCAGCTCGACTAGCGGGAGAGAGGGCGAGCAGTTCTTC	TRBD2	TRBV7-2	TRBJ2-1	few
CASSQSGNTGELFF	TGTGCCAGCAGCCAATCCGGGAACACCGGGGAGCTGTTTTTT	NA	TRBV3-1/TRBV3-2	TRBJ2-2	NA
CASSQDLSIQSTDTQYF	TGCGCCAGCAGCCAAGATCTAAGTATCCAAAGCACAGATACGCAGTATTTT	NA	TRBV4-3	TRBJ2-3	NA
CASSLAQGFAGNTIYF	TGTGCCAGCAGCTTAGCACAGGGATTCGCTGGAAACACCATATATTTT	NA	TRBV7-2	TRBJ1-3	NA
CASSLVDASAQREQFF	TGTGCCAGCAGCTTAGTGGACGCTAGCGCCCAGAGGGAGCAGTTCTTC	NA	TRBV11-1	TRBJ2-1	NA
CASILGSTDTQYF	TGTGCCAGCATACTAGGAAGCACAGATACGCAGTATTTT	NA	TRBV28	TRBJ2-3	NA
CASSGGGVGTDTQYF	TGTGCCAGCAGTGGAGGGGGTGTAGGGACAGATACGCAGTATTTT	NA	TRBV2	TRBJ2-3	NA
CASSQVLGSGDAGTQYF	TGTGCCAGCAGCCAAGTATTGGGTAGCGGGGACGCGGGGACCCAGTACTTC	TRBD2	TRBV3-1/TRBV3-2	TRBJ2-5	NA
CATSGVSVDTQYF	TGTGCCACTAGCGGGGTTTCGGTGGATACGCAGTATTTT	TRBD2	TRBV12-3/TRBV12-4	TRBJ2-3	NA
CASSATENTEAFF	TGCGCCAGCAGCGCAACAGAGAACACTGAAGCTTTCTTT	NA	TRBV5-1	TRBJ1-1	NA
CASSVDRVDEQFF	TGTGCCAGCAGTGTTGACAGGGTCGATGAGCAGTTCTTC	TRBD1	TRBV2	TRBJ2-1	few
CASSLGQEITNEKLFF	TGTGCCAGCAGCCTGGGACAGGAGATAACTAATGAAAAACTGTTTTTT	TRBD1	TRBV3-1/TRBV3-2	TRBJ1-4	once
CASSPPGSLQETQYF	TGTGCCAGCAGCCCACCGGGGAGCCTCCAAGAGACCCAGTACTTC	NA	TRBV11-3	TRBJ2-5	few
CASSLLQRDRAGSGELFF	TGTGCCAGCAGCTTATTACAAAGAGACAGGGCAGGTTCCGGGGAGCTGTTTTTT	TRBD1	TRBV7-6	TRBJ2-2	NA
CAIRPGQYNYGYTF	TGTGCCATCAGGCCGGGACAGTATAACTATGGCTACACCTTC	TRBD1	TRBV10-3	TRBJ1-2	NA
CASSLDGLRGSSYNEQFF	TGTGCTAGCAGCTTAGATGGGTTGCGGGGTAGCTCCTACAATGAGCAGTTCTTC	NA	TRBV7-7	TRBJ2-1	NA
CAWRLGARTDTQYF	TGTGCCTGGAGATTGGGGGCGCGGACAGATACGCAGTATTTT	NA	TRBV30	TRBJ2-3	NA
CASSPTGETDTQYF	TGTGCCAGCTCGCCGACAGGAGAGACAGATACGCAGTATTTT	NA	TRBV18	TRBJ2-3	once
CSVEDLITGELFF	TGCAGCGTTGAAGATCTTATCACCGGGGAGCTGTTTTTT	NA	TRBV29-1	TRBJ2-2	once
CASSESEGQGENQPQHF	TGCGCCAGCAGTGAGTCGGAGGGACAGGGGGAAAATCAGCCCCAGCATTTT	TRBD1	TRBV10-1	TRBJ1-5	NA
CASTQDRGHNYGYTF	TGTGCCAGCACCCAGGACAGGGGGCACAACTATGGCTACACCTTC	TRBD1	TRBV7-2	TRBJ1-2	few